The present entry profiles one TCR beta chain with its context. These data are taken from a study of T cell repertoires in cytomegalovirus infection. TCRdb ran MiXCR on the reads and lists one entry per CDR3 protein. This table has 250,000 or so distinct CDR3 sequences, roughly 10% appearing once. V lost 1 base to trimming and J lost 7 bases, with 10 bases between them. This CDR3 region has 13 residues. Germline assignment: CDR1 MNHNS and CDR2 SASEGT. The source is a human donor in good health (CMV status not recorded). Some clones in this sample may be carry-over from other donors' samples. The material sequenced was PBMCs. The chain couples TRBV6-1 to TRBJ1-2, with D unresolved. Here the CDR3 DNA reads TGTGCCAGCAGTGAAGTTAAGGGAAGTGGCTACACCTTC. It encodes CASSEVKGSGYTF.